The rows below give T cell receptor beta chains drawn from one sample of a study of T-cell reconstitution after alpha-beta-depleted transplantation in children. TCRdb ran MiXCR on the PCR reads and lists one entry per CDR3 protein. The profile shows more than 450,000 distinct CDR3 sequences, approximately 16% of them singletons. Sequencing used PBMCs from the stem cell graft donor, obtained from the stem cell graft. The receptors were sampled from a human donor who donated a stem cell graft to a child with acute lymphoblastic leukemia. Each CDR3 is given with its conserved first and last residue. The order of the fields is V gene, D gene, J gene, clone size, CDR3 protein, CDR3 DNA. The D gene is left open where the match is weak. Size is omitted from some rows. Given values are once, few, many or a class for expanded clones.

TRBV5-1	TRBD1	TRBJ2-1	few	CASTLQGYNEQFF	TGCGCCAGTACATTACAGGGGTACAATGAGCAGTTCTTC
TRBV3-1	TRBD2	TRBJ2-1	-	CASCSPEHLAGGPLHEQFF	TGTGCCAGCTGTTCCCCTGAGCATCTAGCGGGAGGGCCCCTTCATGAGCAGTTCTTC
TRBV28	-	TRBJ2-5	-	CASSLSERGASLGETQYF	TGTGCCAGCAGTTTATCGGAACGAGGGGCTAGCTTAGGGGAGACCCAGTACTTC
TRBV6-1	-	TRBJ2-7	-	CASKRVITSGSYEQYF	TGTGCCAGCAAGAGAGTCATAACATCAGGGTCCTACGAGCAGTACTTC
TRBV19	-	TRBJ1-1	-	CASSVQRNTEAFF	TGTGCCAGTAGCGTACAGAGGAACACTGAAGCTTTCTTT
TRBV12-3/TRBV12-4	TRBD2	TRBJ2-1	-	CASSFSGGSSYNEQFF	TGTGCCAGCAGTTTCTCCGGGGGGAGCTCCTACAATGAGCAGTTCTTC
TRBV2	TRBD1	TRBJ1-4	-	CASKGRTGDEKLFF	TGTGCCAGCAAAGGGAGGACAGGGGATGAAAAACTGTTTTTT
TRBV11-2	-	TRBJ2-1	-	CASSLSGWGYNEQFF	TGTGCCAGCAGCCTGAGCGGGTGGGGCTACAATGAGCAGTTCTTC
TRBV11-2	TRBD1	TRBJ2-7	many	CASSPVRRNRGQSYEQYF	TGTGCCAGCAGCCCGGTTAGGAGGAACAGGGGGCAGAGCTACGAGCAGTACTTC
TRBV5-1	TRBD1	TRBJ2-7	few	CASSLAPGTGEQYF	TGCGCCAGCAGCTTGGCTCCAGGGACAGGGGAGCAGTACTTC
TRBV11-2	-	TRBJ2-6	-	CASSLVVGQANVLTF	TGTGCCAGCAGCTTAGTAGTGGGACAGGCCAACGTCCTGACTTTC
TRBV5-1	TRBD2	TRBJ2-1	many	CASSPTGGNEQFF	TGCGCCAGCAGCCCCACGGGGGGCAATGAGCAGTTCTTC
TRBV5-1	TRBD2	TRBJ2-2	-	CASSLTAGAGELFF	TGCGCCAGCAGCTTGACAGCGGGAGCCGGGGAGCTGTTTTTT
TRBV29-1	TRBD2	TRBJ2-3	-	CSVVGAPGLAPDTQYF	TGCAGCGTTGTAGGCGCCCCGGGACTAGCCCCAGATACGCAGTATTTT
TRBV5-1	-	TRBJ2-1	few	CASIQGNEQFF	TGCGCCAGCATACAAGGCAATGAGCAGTTCTTC
TRBV5-1	-	TRBJ2-7	few	CASSLDIGTGAYEQYF	TGCGCCAGCAGCTTGGATATCGGGACTGGAGCCTACGAGCAGTACTTC
TRBV5-1	TRBD2	TRBJ2-1	many	CASSPLAGAEGEQFF	TGCGCCAGCAGCCCCTTAGCGGGAGCGGAGGGTGAGCAGTTCTTC
TRBV6-5	-	TRBJ2-3	-	CASSYSGAGSDTQYF	TGTGCCAGCAGTTACTCGGGGGCGGGATCAGATACGCAGTATTTT
TRBV7-2	TRBD2	TRBJ2-7	few	CASSYSGGDYEQYF	TGTGCCAGCAGCTATAGCGGGGGAGACTACGAGCAGTACTTC
TRBV3-1	-	TRBJ2-7	few	CASSRTDHEQYF	TGTGCCAGCAGCCGGACAGACCACGAGCAGTACTTC
TRBV12-3/TRBV12-4	TRBD1	TRBJ1-6	-	CASTSEGASNSPLHF	TGTGCCAGCACCTCAGAGGGGGCCAGTAATTCACCCCTCCACTTT
TRBV6-2/TRBV6-3	TRBD1	TRBJ1-4	-	CASIHGPGQGDEKLFF	TGTGCCAGCATACACGGACCGGGACAGGGAGATGAAAAACTGTTTTTT
TRBV28	-	TRBJ2-5	-	CASSPPDWETQYF	TGTGCCAGCAGCCCACCTGATTGGGAGACCCAGTACTTC
TRBV7-2	TRBD2	TRBJ2-7	few	CASSVRLAGYEQYF	TGTGCCAGCAGCGTACGACTAGCAGGCTACGAGCAGTACTTC
TRBV20-1	-	TRBJ1-5	-	CSARAPGGGGNKNQPQHF	TGCAGTGCTAGAGCCCCTGGGGGGGGCGGAAACAAAAATCAGCCCCAGCATTTT
TRBV29-1	-	TRBJ1-1	-	CSVWIMNTEAFF	TGCAGCGTCTGGATAATGAACACTGAAGCTTTCTTT
TRBV29-1	-	TRBJ2-6	-	CSVEDPGRSGANVLTF	TGCAGCGTTGAAGATCCGGGCCGCTCTGGGGCCAACGTCCTGACTTTC
TRBV29-1	-	TRBJ2-2	-	CSVEGGKDTGELFF	TGCAGCGTTGAAGGGGGCAAGGACACCGGGGAGCTGTTTTTT